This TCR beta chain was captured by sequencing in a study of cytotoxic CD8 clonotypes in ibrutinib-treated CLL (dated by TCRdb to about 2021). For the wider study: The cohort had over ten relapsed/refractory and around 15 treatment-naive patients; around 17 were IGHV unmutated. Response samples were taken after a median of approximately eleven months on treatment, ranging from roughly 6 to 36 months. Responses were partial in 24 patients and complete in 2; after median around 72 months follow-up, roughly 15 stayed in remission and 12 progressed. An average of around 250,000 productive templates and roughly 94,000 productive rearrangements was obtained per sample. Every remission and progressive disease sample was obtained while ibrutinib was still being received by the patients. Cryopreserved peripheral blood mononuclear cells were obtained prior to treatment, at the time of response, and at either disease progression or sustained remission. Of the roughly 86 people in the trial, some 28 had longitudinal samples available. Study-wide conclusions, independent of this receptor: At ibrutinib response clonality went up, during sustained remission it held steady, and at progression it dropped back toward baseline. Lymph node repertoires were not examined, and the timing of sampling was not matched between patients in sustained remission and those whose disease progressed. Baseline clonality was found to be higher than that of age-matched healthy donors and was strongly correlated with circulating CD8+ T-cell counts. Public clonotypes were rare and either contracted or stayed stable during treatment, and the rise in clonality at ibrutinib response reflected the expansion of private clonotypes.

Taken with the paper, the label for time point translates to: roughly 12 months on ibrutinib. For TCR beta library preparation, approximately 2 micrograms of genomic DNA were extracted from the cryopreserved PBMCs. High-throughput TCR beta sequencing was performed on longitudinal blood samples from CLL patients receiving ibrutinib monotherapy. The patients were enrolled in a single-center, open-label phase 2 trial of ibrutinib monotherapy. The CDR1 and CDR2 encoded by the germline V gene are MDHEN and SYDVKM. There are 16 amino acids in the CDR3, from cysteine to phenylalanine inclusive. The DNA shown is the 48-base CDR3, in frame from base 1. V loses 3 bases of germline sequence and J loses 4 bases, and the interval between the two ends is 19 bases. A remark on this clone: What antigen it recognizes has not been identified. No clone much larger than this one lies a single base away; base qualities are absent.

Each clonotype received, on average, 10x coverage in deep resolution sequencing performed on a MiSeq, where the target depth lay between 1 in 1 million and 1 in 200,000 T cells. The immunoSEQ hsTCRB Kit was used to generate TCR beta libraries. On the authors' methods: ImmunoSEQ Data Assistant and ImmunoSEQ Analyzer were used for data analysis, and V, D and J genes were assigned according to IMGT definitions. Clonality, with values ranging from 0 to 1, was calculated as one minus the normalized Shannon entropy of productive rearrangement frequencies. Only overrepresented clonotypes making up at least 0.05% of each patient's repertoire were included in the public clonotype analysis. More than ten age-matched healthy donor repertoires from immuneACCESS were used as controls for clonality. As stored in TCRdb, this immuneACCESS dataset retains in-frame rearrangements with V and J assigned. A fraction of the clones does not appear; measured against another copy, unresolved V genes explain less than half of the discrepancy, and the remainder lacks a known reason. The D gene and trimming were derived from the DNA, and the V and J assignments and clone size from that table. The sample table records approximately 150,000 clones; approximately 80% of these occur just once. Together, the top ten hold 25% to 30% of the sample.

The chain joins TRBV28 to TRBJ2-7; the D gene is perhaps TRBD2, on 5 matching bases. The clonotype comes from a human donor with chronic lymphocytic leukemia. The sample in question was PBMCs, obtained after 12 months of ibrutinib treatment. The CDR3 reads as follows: CASSFRPRLAVYEQYF. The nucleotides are TGTGCCAGCAGTTTCCGGCCCCGCCTAGCCGTTTACGAGCAGTACTTC.